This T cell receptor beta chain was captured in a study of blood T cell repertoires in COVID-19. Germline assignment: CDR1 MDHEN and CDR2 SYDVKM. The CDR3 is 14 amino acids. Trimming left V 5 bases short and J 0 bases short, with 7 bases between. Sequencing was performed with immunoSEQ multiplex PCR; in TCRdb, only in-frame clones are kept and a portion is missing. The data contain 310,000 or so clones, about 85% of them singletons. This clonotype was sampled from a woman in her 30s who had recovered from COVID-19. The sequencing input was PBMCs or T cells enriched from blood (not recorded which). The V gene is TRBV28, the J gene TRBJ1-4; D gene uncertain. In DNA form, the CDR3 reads TGTGCCAGCAGTCTCCCTACAACTAATGAAAAACTGTTTTTT. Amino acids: CASSLPTTNEKLFF.